This T cell receptor beta chain comes out of a study of blood T cells in healthy people across ages. A second 7 to 11 cycle PCR used barcoded and J-beta primers. TCRdb recomputed calls from the 5' RACE reads with MiXCR, one row per CDR3 protein. The sample carries fewer than 2,000,000 distinct CDR3 sequences, around 42% recorded once. Germline CDR1 reads LGHNA; CDR2 reads YSLEER. The CDR3 contains 20 residues. Trimming took off 1 base at V and 4 bases at J, with 23 bases between the two ends. Sequencing was performed on blood. The genes are TRBV4-3 and TRBJ1-6; D might be TRBD1 (5 bases). The receptor was isolated from a human donor in good health. CDR3 nucleotide sequence: TGCGCCAGCAGCCAAGGGGTGCGGTGGGGCACCCTTCTATATAATTCACCCCTCCACTTT. Translating it yields CASSQGVRWGTLLYNSPLHF.